This T cell receptor (beta chain) came from a study of OX40 agonist ivuxolimab in advanced cancers. Concerning the study at large: Ivuxolimab was a fully human IgG2 agonistic monoclonal antibody targeting the costimulatory receptor OX40 (CD134). Intravenous ivuxolimab was administered to patients every 2 weeks at six dose levels: 0.01, 0.1, 0.3, 1.5, 3 and 10 mg/kg. Of the approximately 53 patients in dose escalation, 19 had hepatocellular carcinoma, approximately 15 had melanoma, 9 had renal cell carcinoma and 9 had head and neck cancer. The dose-escalation cohort was 82.7% male with a mean age of about 58 years, ranging from about 20 to 85. Prior anti-PD-1, anti-PD-L1 or anti-CTLA-4 therapy was permitted, and approximately 40% of dose-escalation patients had received checkpoint inhibitors. Three dose-escalation patients achieved partial responses, one with hepatocellular carcinoma and two with cutaneous melanoma. Peripheral TCRbeta sequencing was intended to test whether TCR sequence diversity was altered and clonal T-cell expansion was caused by ivuxolimab. The monotherapy dose-escalation portion (N = 52 patients) of the phase I ivuxolimab trial is reported in the paper. Broad study findings and their caveats: Low levels of normalized T-cell clonal expansion were also seen in some patients who did not respond. On average, CD8+ T cells showed more expanded clones than CD4+ T cells after ivuxolimab. At doses of 0.1 to 3.0 mg/kg, clonal expansion of both CD4+ and CD8+ blood T cells was observed from baseline to week 6. Which antigens the clonally expanded peripheral T cells were specific for was not determined. In partial responders in the 0.1-3.0 mg/kg groups, normalized peripheral clonal expansion was found to be among the lowest, especially among CD8+ T cells.

Genomic DNA was isolated from the sorted cells so that the TCRbeta CDR3 region could be sequenced. TCRbeta CDR3 regions were sequenced using the immunoSEQ Assay. TCRdb re-hosts the immuneACCESS table, in-frame sequences only. Its copies lack some clones; in the studies checked, an unresolved V gene accounts for under half of them, and the cause for the rest is not known. Counted in this sample were 70,000 to 80,000 clones; 88% of them appeared once. The ten largest make up about 0.9% of the sample. Comment on this clone: What this receptor recognizes is not known. No much larger clonotype is one base removed from it; base qualities were not supplied.

Spanning cysteine to phenylalanine, the CDR3 consists of 14 amino acids. Here the CDR3 DNA is all that survives: 42 bases in frame from base 1. The germline V gene (reference sequence) specifies GTSNPN as CDR1 and SVGIG as CDR2. For this chain, trimming is 7 bases at the V end and 1 base at the J end, and the number of junction bases without a gene match is 9. The trial excluded patients who had a history of autoimmune disease or were on systemic immunosuppression. Peripheral blood for TCR sequencing was collected from all dose cohorts at baseline, on cycle 4 day 1, and on cycle 7 day 1. The samples were drawn from a first-in-human, open-label, multicenter phase I dose-escalation trial of ivuxolimab. Adults with locally advanced or metastatic melanoma, renal cell, hepatocellular, or head and neck squamous cell carcinoma were enrolled in the trial. CD4+ and CD8+ T cells were sorted separately from peripheral blood before TCR sequencing.

The source was CD4+ or CD8+ T cells sorted from blood, collected in a trial of the OX40 agonist ivuxolimab. This chain is built from TRBV30 and TRBJ2-5; 7 nucleotides in the junction match TRBD1. The receptor was derived from an adult with an advanced solid tumor such as melanoma, head and neck, liver or kidney cancer. At the DNA level, the sequence is TGTGCCTCCAACCCCCGGGACAGCCAAGAGACCCAGTACTTC. This codes for CASNPRDSQETQYF.